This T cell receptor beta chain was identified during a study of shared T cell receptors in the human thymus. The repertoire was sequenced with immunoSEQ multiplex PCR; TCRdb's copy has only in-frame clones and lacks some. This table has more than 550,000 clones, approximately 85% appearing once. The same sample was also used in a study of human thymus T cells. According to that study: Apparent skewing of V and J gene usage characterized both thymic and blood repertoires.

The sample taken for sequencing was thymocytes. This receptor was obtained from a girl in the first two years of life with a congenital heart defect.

The CDR3 protein is CASQSGASNQPQHF. The CDR3 DNA reads as TGTGCCAGCCAAAGTGGAGCGAGCAATCAGCCCCAGCATTTT. The genes are TRBV6-1 and TRBJ1-5; D is unclear. CDR3 length equals 14 residues. Germline CDR1 reads MNHNS; CDR2 reads SASEGT. Trimming cost V 8 bases and J 1 base, with 12 bases left between them.